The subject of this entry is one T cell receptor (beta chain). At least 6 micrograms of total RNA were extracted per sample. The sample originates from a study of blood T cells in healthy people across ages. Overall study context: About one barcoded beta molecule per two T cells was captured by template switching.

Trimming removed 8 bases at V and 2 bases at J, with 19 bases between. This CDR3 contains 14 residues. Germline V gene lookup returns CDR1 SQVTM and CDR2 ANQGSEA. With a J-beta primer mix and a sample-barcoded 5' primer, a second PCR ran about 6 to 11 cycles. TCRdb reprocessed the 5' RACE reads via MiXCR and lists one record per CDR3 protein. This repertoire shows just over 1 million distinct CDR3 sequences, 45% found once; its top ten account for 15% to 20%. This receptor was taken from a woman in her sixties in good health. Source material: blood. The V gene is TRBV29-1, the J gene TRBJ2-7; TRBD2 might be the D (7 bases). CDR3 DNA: TGCAGCTGCTGGGGGCGGGAGAAAGCCTACGAGCAGTACTTC. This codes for CSCWGREKAYEQYF.